The clone carrying this T cell receptor (beta chain) was detected only a few times. Its target is not known. This sample is part of a study of beta chain features in type 1 diabetes. Notes on the study in general: Compared with healthy donors, patients appeared to share more similar naive, central memory and regulatory TCRB repertoires.

V was pared by 4 bases and J by 2 bases, with 12 bases between. CDR3 length: 15 residues. Germline CDR1 SGDLS, CDR2 YYNGEE. cDNA synthesis used the whole RNA isolate, giving expressed TCRB sequences. Data came from immunoSEQ multiplex PCR; TCRdb stores just in-frame clones and leaves some out. This table has some 230,000 clones, around 10% appearing once. The chain links TRBV9 to TRBJ2-2; TRBD1 is a possible D gene (6 bases). The source material was naive CD4+ T cells from blood. The sequence was obtained from a woman aged 18-30 years in good health. The CDR3 spells CASSLRDTNTGELFF. The DNA of the CDR3 is TGTGCCAGCAGCCTCCGGGACACCAACACCGGGGAGCTGTTTTTT.